Below are 22 T cell receptor beta chains sequenced from a single sample in a study of CD8 T cells in ankylosing spondylitis. Each CDR3 protein is one row after TCRdb ran MiXCR on the 5' RACE reads. The sample has fewer than 250,000 distinct CDR3 sequences; roughly a tenth are singletons. The sequenced sample consisted of blood, either unsorted or a sorted T cell fraction (not recorded which). The receptors stem from a male donor with ankylosing spondylitis or in good health (not recorded which).

This clonotype showed up many times. CDR3: CASSYVSSFGTFF. CDR3 bases: TGTGCCAGCAGTTACGTAAGCAGCTTCGGAACTTTCTTT. J is TRBJ1-1 and V is TRBV6-5; D is unclear. Trimming removed 2 bases at V and 12 bases at J, with 16 bases between. Germline lookup yields CDR1 MNHEY and CDR2 SVGAGI. The CDR3 runs 13 residues.

About this clonotype itself: This may arise from a read error, as a much more abundant clone is one base away. The genes are TRBV5-1 and TRBJ1-2; D ambiguous. The CDR3 spans 12 residues. Germline CDR1 and CDR2: SGHRS and YFSETQ. This CDR3 reads CASRAENYGDTF. Here the CDR3 DNA reads TGCGCCAGCAGGGCTGAGAACTATGGCGACACCTTC.

The chain combines TRBV11-2 with TRBJ2-5; the D gene is possibly TRBD1 (6 bases). Germline CDR1 and CDR2: SGHAT and FQNNGV. Trimming shortened V by 5 bases and J by 7 bases, and 20 bases separated the two germline ends. The CDR3 has 15 amino acids. CDR3 region: CASSLTPGTSRTQYF. For the CDR3, the DNA is TGTGCCAGCAGCCTCACCCCCGGGACATCCAGGACCCAGTACTTC.

This clonotype came up many times. The CDR3 DNA reads as TGTGCCTGCGTGGAGGGAGAAGCTTTCTTT. Translating gives CACVEGEAFF. The chain has TRBV21-1 and TRBJ1-1. TRBV21-1 is a pseudogene locus. The CDR3 sequence is 10 residues long.

At least ten counts were recorded for this clonotype. The chain combines TRBV7-9 with TRBJ1-4; D gene uncertain. The CDR3 loop spans 14 amino acids. Looked up from germline, CDR1 is SEHNR and CDR2 is FQNEAQ (reference sequence). The V end lost 1 base, the J end lost 5 bases, and 8 bases lay between the germline ends. CDR3 in DNA: TGTGCCAGCAGCTTAGATCTCGGGAATGAAAAACTGTTTTTT. As protein: CASSLDLGNEKLFF.

This clonotype appeared a few times. J is TRBJ2-1 and V is TRBV20-1, with D hard to call. The V and J ends lost 3 bases and 4 bases respectively, with 10 bases between them. CDR1 and CDR2 (germline): DFQATT, SNEGSKA (reference sequence). CDR3 size: 13 residues. CDR3 in DNA: TGCAGTGCTAGGAAGGGCCTGTACAATGAGCAGTTCTTC. This sequence encodes CSARKGLYNEQFF.

This clonotype appeared a few times. The chain combines TRBV20-1 with TRBJ2-3, with D uncertain. Germline lookup yields CDR1 DFQATT and CDR2 SNEGSKA (reference sequence). Deletions cut 1 base from V and 3 bases from J, with 8 bases between. The CDR3 runs to 13 residues. The CDR3 region is CSARVQITDTQYF. The DNA for the CDR3 is TGCAGTGCTAGAGTTCAGATTACAGATACGCAGTATTTT.

This clonotype was seen many times. This rearrangement joins TRBV7-2 to TRBJ1-4, with a weak D call TRBD1 (6 bases). The CDR3 contains 15 residues. Trimming removed 6 bases from V and 8 bases from J, with 19 bases in between. Germline V gene sequence: CDR1 SGHTA, CDR2 FQGNSA. CDR3 bases: TGTGCCAGCAGATGGAAGGGGGGTGAGGGCGAAAAACTGTTTTTT. This sequence encodes CASRWKGGEGEKLFF.

As concerns this clonotype: The junction shows a germline mismatch at one end, possibly a read error. The J gene is TRBJ2-1, the V gene TRBV7-3, with 8 bases aligning to TRBD2. Per the germline V gene, CDR1 is SGHTA and CDR2 is FQGTGA. The CDR3 is made up of 16 amino acids. The chain's CDR3 is CACSSQLTGGHSEQFF. In DNA form, the CDR3 reads TGTGCCTGCAGCTCCCAGTTGACGGGGGGGCATAGTGAGCAGTTCTTC.

This clonotype was observed many times. This chain connects TRBV29-1 to TRBJ2-1; D ambiguous. This CDR3 is built from 13 residues. V was pared by 7 bases and J by 5 bases, with 15 bases between. Germline CDR1 and CDR2: SQVTM and ANQGSEA. Here the CDR3 DNA reads TGCAGCGGCAGAGACACAAACAACAATGAGCAGTTCTTC. It encodes CSGRDTNNNEQFF.

The chain links TRBV29-1 to TRBJ1-4, with 8 positions matching TRBD1. J lost 5 bases, V lost 7 bases, and 6 bases had no gene match. The CDR3 sequence is 13 residues long. The germline gives CDR1 SQVTM, CDR2 ANQGSEA. The CDR3 spells CSASTGGNEKLFF. In nucleotides, the CDR3 is TGCAGCGCCTCAACAGGGGGGAATGAAAAACTGTTTTTT.

This clonotype was detected ten times or more. The V gene is TRBV12-3 or TRBV12-4, the J gene TRBJ2-2; possible D gene TRBD1, 6 bases. Trimming shortened V by 6 bases and J by 3 bases, and 8 bases separated the two germline ends. The CDR3 totals 13 residues. This CDR3 reads CASRQGDTGELFF. Here the CDR3 DNA reads TGTGCCAGCAGACAGGGTGACACCGGGGAGCTGTTTTTT.

Details on this clonotype: This may be a read error, as it is one base from a much larger clone. The genes are TRBV12-3 or TRBV12-4 and TRBJ1-3; D is unclear. With 5 bases removed from V and 2 bases from J, the gap between germline ends came to 10 bases. The CDR3 spans 14 residues. Written as DNA, the CDR3 is TGTGCCAGCAGTGAATTTAACACTGGAAACACCATATATTTT. Translation gives CASSEFNTGNTIYF.

Many counts were recorded for this clonotype. The chain recombines TRBV6-2 or TRBV6-3 with TRBJ1-4; D is undetermined. This CDR3 spans 13 amino acids. V lost 8 bases to trimming and J lost 8 bases, with 15 bases between them. Looked up from germline, CDR1 is MNHEY and CDR2 is SVGEGT. The CDR3 spells CASSALRGEKLFF. The CDR3 coding sequence is TGTGCCAGCTCCGCCCTAAGAGGGGAAAAACTGTTTTTT.

This clonotype was found many times. The chain combines TRBV7-2 with TRBJ2-3; no firm D call. Germline loops: CDR1 SGHTA, CDR2 FQGNSA. The CDR3 is 15 amino acids. V was clipped by 1 base and J by 3 bases, with 11 bases between them. CDR3 sequence (DNA): TGTGCCAGCAGCTTAGAGTTGCGACCGACAGATACGCAGTATTTT. It codes for CASSLELRPTDTQYF.

As concerns this clonotype: A much larger clonotype is one base distant, so this may be a read error. The genes are TRBV7-2 and TRBJ2-2, with TRBD2 matching 7 bases. The CDR3 runs 15 residues. Germline assignment: CDR1 SGHTA and CDR2 FQGNSA. The V segment lost 5 bases and the J segment 7 bases; nucleotides outside the gene matches: 10. The CDR3 DNA reads TGTGCCAGCAGCCCCGGACTAGTGGTCTTCGGGGAGCTGTTTTTT. As protein: CASSPGLVVFGELFF.

V is TRBV7-3 and J is TRBJ1-2, with TRBD1 as a possible D gene (6 bases). V was shortened by 6 bases and J by 7 bases, with 12 bases between the two germline ends. Germline assignment: CDR1 SGHTA and CDR2 FQGTGA. This CDR3 has 12 residues. The CDR3 coding sequence is TGTGCCAGCAGTCCTACAGGGCTTGGCTACACCTTC. This encodes CASSPTGLGYTF. Using reference TRBV7-3 and TRBJ1-2 for the parts outside the CDR3, the full variable domain is GAGVSQTPSNKVTEKGKYVELRCDPISGHTALYWYRQSLGQGPEFLIYFQGTGAADDSGLPNDRFFAVRPEGSVSTLKIQRTERGDSAVYLCASSPTGLGYTFGSGTRLTVV.

There are a few counts of this clonotype. This chain links TRBV3-1 with TRBJ1-6; 10 bases align to TRBD1. The ends lost 3 bases at V and 8 bases at J; junction bases unmatched: 7. CDR3 length: 16 residues. Germline CDR1 LGHDT, CDR2 YNNKEL (reference sequence). The CDR3 DNA is TGTGCCAGCAGCCAGAAGACAGGGGGCGCGGATTCACCCCTCCACTTT. It encodes CASSQKTGGADSPLHF.

The V and J genes are TRBV19 and TRBJ2-6; D uncertain. CDR3 length: 16 residues. Between the trimmed V and J ends, which lost 5 bases and 1 base, there was a span of 12 bases. Germline loops: CDR1 LNHDA, CDR2 SQIVND (reference sequence). This CDR3 is CASSRSGRSGANVLTF. The CDR3 coding sequence is TGTGCCAGTAGTCGGTCAGGTCGTTCTGGGGCCAACGTCCTGACTTTC.

This clonotype was seen repeatedly, ten times or more. The chain couples TRBV7-9 to TRBJ2-4; no clear D. V was trimmed by 5 bases and J by 7 bases, leaving 9 bases between them. CDR1 and CDR2 from the germline V gene are SEHNR and FQNEAQ (reference sequence). This CDR3 has 12 amino acids. The CDR3 region is CASSLVNNIQYF. The CDR3 DNA sequence: TGTGCCAGCAGCCTAGTTAACAACATTCAGTACTTC.

V and J are TRBV3-1 and TRBJ1-5; D might be TRBD1 (6 bases). CDR3 size: 15 residues. Trimming pared 1 base from V and 3 bases from J, leaving 10 bases between. CDR1 is LGHDT and CDR2 is YNNKEL in the germline V gene (reference sequence). The CDR3 region is CASSQGGGPNQPQHF. The CDR3, as DNA: TGTGCCAGCAGCCAAGGAGGGGGACCCAATCAGCCCCAGCATTTT.

This clonotype has ten or more counts. CDR3 region: CASSLGQPHEQYF. CDR3 DNA: TGTGCCAGCAGCTTGGGACAGCCCCACGAGCAGTACTTC. V and J are TRBV7-6 and TRBJ2-7; 7 nucleotides line up with TRBD1. The CDR3 spans 13 residues. Looked up from germline, CDR1 is SGHVS and CDR2 is FNYEAQ. Germline trimming cut 3 bases from V and 5 bases from J; bases unmatched to any gene: 4. Full variable domain (missing parts from reference TRBV7-6 and TRBJ2-7): GAGVSQSPRYKVTKRGQDVALRCDPISGHVSLYWYRQALGQGPEFLTYFNYEAQQDKSGLPNDRFSAERPEGSISTLTIQRTEQRDSAMYRCASSLGQPHEQYFGPGTRLTVT.